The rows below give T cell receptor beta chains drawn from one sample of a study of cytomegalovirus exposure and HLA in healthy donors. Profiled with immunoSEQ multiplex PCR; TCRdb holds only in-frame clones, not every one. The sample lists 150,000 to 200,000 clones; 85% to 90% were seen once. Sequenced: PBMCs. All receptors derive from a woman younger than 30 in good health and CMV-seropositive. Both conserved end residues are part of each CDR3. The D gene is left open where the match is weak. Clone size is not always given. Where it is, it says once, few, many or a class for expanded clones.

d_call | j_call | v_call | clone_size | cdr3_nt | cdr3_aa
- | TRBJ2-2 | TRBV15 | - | TGTGCCACCAGCAGAGAATCGGTGGGGGGCACCGGGGAGCTGTTTTTT | CATSRESVGGTGELFF
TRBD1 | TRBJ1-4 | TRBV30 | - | TGTGCCTGGACAGGGGGCTCAACTAATGAAAAACTGTTTTTT | CAWTGGSTNEKLFF
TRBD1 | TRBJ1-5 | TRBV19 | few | TGTGCCAGTACCAAAATACAGGGGCTTCGTAATCAGCCCCAGCATTTT | CASTKIQGLRNQPQHF
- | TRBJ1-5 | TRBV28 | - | TGTGCCAGCACCCCACCCGGGCGGGTCGATCAGCCCCAGCATTTT | CASTPPGRVDQPQHF
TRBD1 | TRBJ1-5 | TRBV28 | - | TGTGCCAGCATCATCGGGACAGGGGCTCTGAGAAGCAATCAGCCCCAGCATTTT | CASIIGTGALRSNQPQHF
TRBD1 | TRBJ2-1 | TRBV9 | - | TGTGCCAGCAGCGTTTGGGGGGACAGGGGGTCCTACAATGAGCAGTTCTTC | CASSVWGDRGSYNEQFF
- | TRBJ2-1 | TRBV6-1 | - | TGTGCCAGCAGTGTATACAGATCCTACAATGAGCAGTTCTTC | CASSVYRSYNEQFF
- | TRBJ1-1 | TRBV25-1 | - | TGTGCCAGCAGTGACCGGAACACTGAAGCTTTCTTT | CASSDRNTEAFF
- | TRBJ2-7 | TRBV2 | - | TGTGCCAGCCGGGGAGGGGGCTACGAGCAGTACTTC | CASRGGGYEQYF
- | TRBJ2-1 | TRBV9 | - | TGTGCCAGCAGCGTAGACAGCTACAATGAGCAGTTCTTC | CASSVDSYNEQFF
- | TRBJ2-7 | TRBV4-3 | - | TGCGCCAGCAGCCAAGATCGAGCGTACGAGCAGTACTTC | CASSQDRAYEQYF
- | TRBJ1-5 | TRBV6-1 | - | TGTGCCAGCACCGACACTTTTAATCAGCCCCAGCATTTT | CASTDTFNQPQHF
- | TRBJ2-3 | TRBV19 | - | TGTGCCAGTAGTATTTCAATCGCAGCGGGTGGCACAGATACGCAGTATTTT | CASSISIAAGGTDTQYF
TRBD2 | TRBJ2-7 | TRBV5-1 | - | TGCGCCAGCAGCTTTTCTGGGGAGGGCGAGCAGTACTTC | CASSFSGEGEQYF
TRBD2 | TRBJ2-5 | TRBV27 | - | TGTGCCAGTTCCCCCCCGGCACTAGCGGGAGAGACCCAGTACTTC | CASSPPALAGETQYF
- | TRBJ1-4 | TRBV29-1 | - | TGCAGCGTTTGGGGCAGGGGTAATGAAAAACTGTTTTTT | CSVWGRGNEKLFF
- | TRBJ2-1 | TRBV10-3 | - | TGTGCCATCAGTGGCTCTGGGACTTCCAATGAGCAGTTCTTC | CAISGSGTSNEQFF
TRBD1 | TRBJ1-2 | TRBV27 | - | TGTGCCAGCAGTTTATACTACAGGGGTAGGGATGGCTACACCTTC | CASSLYYRGRDGYTF
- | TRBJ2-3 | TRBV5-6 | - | TGTGCCAGCAGCTTGGGTGTCAGATCCAGCACAGATACGCAGTATTTT | CASSLGVRSSTDTQYF
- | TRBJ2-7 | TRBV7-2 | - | TGTGCCAGCAGCTTCGGGGTGGGGGAGCAGTACTTC | CASSFGVGEQYF
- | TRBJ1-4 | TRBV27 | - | TGTGCCAGCAGTTTATCGGAGGGGCGATCTAATGAAAAACTGTTTTTT | CASSLSEGRSNEKLFF
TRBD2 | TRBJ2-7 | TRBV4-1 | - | TGCGCCAGCAGCCAAGCAAGCGGGAGGCGCTACGAGCAGTACTTC | CASSQASGRRYEQYF
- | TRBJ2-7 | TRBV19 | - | TGTGCCAGTAGTATAGCATGGGCGCCTACCTCCTACGAGCAGTACTTC | CASSIAWAPTSYEQYF
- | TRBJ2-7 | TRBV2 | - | TGTGCCAGCAGTGAACCCCGTGGAGGCCCCTACGAGCAGTACTTC | CASSEPRGGPYEQYF
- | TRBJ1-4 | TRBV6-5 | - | TGTGCCAGCAGTTACAGGGGTCGGGAAAAACTGTTTTTT | CASSYRGREKLFF
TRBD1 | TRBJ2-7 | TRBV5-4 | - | TGTGCCAGCAGCTGGGGGACAGGGGGTTATATCGAGCAGTACTTC | CASSWGTGGYIEQYF
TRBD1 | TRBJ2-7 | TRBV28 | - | TGTGCCAGCGGACGGACAGGGAGTAGGTACGAGCAGTACTTC | CASGRTGSRYEQYF
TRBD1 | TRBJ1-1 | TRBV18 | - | TGTGCCAGCTCACCCCGGACAGGCCAAACTGAAGCTTTCTTT | CASSPRTGQTEAFF
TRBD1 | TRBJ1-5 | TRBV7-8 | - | TGTGCCAGCAGCGCGGGACAGGGGGCTGATTTCAATCAGCCCCAGCATTTT | CASSAGQGADFNQPQHF
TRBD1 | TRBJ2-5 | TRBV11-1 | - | TGTGCCAGCAGCTTGAACAGGGGCGAGACCCAGTACTTC | CASSLNRGETQYF
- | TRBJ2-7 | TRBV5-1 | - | TGCGCCAGCAGCCGTGCAGGGTTGGACTACGAGCAGTACTTC | CASSRAGLDYEQYF
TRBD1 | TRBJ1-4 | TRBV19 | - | TGTGCCAGTAGTATATGGGACAGGGCTGATGAAAAACTGTTTTTT | CASSIWDRADEKLFF
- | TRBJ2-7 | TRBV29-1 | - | TGCAGCGTGGGACTTCCCTACGAGCAGTACTTC | CSVGLPYEQYF
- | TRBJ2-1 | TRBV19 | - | TGTGCCAGTAGTAACAGGGTGGATGAGCAGTTCTTC | CASSNRVDEQFF
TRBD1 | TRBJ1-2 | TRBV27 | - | TGTGCCAGCAGCCCAGGGGGCGCGATTGGCTACACCTTC | CASSPGGAIGYTF
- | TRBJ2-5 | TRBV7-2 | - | TGTGCCAGCAGCTTAAATAGTGGAGAGACCCAGTACTTC | CASSLNSGETQYF
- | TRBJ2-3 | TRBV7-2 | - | TGTGCCAGCCATAGAATCCGGTCGGATACGCAGTATTTT | CASHRIRSDTQYF
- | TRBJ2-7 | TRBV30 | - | TGTGCCTGGAGTCCGAGGGTGGAGCGCGAGCAGTACTTC | CAWSPRVEREQYF
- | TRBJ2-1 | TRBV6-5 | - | TGTGCCAGCAGTTACCTCCAGGAGGTTGAGCAGTTCTTC | CASSYLQEVEQFF
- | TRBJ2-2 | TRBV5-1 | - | TGCGCCAGCAGCTTGTCTCGGGGGAGAGGTGAGGCCGGGGAGCTGTTTTTT | CASSLSRGRGEAGELFF
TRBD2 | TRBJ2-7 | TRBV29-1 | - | TGCAGCGTTGATTCGACTAGCGGGAGTCAGATCCACGAGCAGTACTTC | CSVDSTSGSQIHEQYF
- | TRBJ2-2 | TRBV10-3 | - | TGTGCCATCAGTGAGGGTGGCGGAATGAACACCGGGGAGCTGTTTTTT | CAISEGGGMNTGELFF
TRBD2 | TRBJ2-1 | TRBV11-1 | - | TGTGCCAGCAGCACACTAGCGGGGGGATACAATGAGCAGTTCTTC | CASSTLAGGYNEQFF
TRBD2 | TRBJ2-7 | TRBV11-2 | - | TGTGCCAGCAGCCGACTAGCGGGAAATTGGGAGCAGTACTTC | CASSRLAGNWEQYF
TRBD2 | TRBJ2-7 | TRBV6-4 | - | TGTGCCATCCCTAGCGGGAGAACCTACGAGCAGTACTTC | CAIPSGRTYEQYF
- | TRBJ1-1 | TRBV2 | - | TGTGCCAGTTTGTCAAGAGGGGGGGACACTGAAGCTTTCTTT | CASLSRGGDTEAFF
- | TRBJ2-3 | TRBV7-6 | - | TGTGCCAGCAGCTTAGTTCTCACAGATACGCAGTATTTT | CASSLVLTDTQYF
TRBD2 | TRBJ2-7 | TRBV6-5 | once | TGTGCCAGCAGTTACGGGAGGTTAGCGGGCTACGAGCAGTACTTC | CASSYGRLAGYEQYF